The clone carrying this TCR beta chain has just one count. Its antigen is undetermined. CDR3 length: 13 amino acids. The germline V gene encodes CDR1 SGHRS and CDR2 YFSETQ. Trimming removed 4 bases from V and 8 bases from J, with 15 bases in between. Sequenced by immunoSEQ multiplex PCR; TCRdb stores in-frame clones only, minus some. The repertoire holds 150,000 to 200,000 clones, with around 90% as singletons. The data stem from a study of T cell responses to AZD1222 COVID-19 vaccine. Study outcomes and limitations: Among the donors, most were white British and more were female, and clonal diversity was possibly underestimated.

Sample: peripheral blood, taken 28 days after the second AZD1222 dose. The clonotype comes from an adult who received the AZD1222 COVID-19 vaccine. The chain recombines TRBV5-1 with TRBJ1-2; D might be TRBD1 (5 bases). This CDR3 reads CASSPPGLWGYTF. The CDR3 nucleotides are TGCGCCAGCAGCCCTCCGGGACTGTGGGGCTACACCTTC.